This passage covers 32 T cell receptor beta chains from one sample sequenced in a study of shared clonotypes between healthy human individuals. Produced via immunoSEQ multiplex PCR; TCRdb's table is partial and in-frame only. The sample includes around 610,000 clones, approximately 96% of them seen just once. Positively selected for CCR7, the CD45RO-negative cells used as naive CD8 cells excluded terminally differentiated effector memory CD45RA+ cells. The sample was naive CD8+ T cells sorted from blood. Receptors were obtained from a woman aged 25 to 39 in good health.

The chain uses TRBV5-4 and TRBJ1-1; unclear D gene. Trimming removed 3 bases from V and 10 bases from J, with 19 bases in between. The CDR3 contains 14 residues. The germline V gene has CDR1 SGHNT and CDR2 YYREEE (reference sequence). CDR3 amino acids: CASSSGRNVDVAFF. The CDR3 DNA reads TGTGCCAGCAGCTCCGGTCGAAATGTTGATGTAGCTTTCTTT. Looking up the rest from reference TRBV5-4 and TRBJ1-1 gives the full variable domain: ETGVTQSPTHLIKTRGQQVTLRCSSQSGHNTVSWYQQALGQGPQFIFQYYREEENGRGNFPPRFSGLQFPNYSSELNVNALELDDSALYLCASSSGRNVDVAFFGQGTRLTVV.

The genes are TRBV2 and TRBJ1-5; 7 bases align to TRBD1. V shed 7 bases, J shed 5 bases, and the junction held 11 bases outside the gene matches. The germline gives CDR1 SNHLY, CDR2 FYNNEI. The CDR3 is 15 amino acids. The CDR3 loop reads CASNGQAHRDQPQHF. In nucleotides, the CDR3 is TGTGCCAGCAATGGACAGGCCCACCGCGATCAGCCCCAGCATTTT.

The V and J genes are TRBV25-1 and TRBJ2-6; 12 bases match TRBD1. The CDR3 loop spans 17 amino acids. The V segment lost 4 bases and the J segment 1 base; nucleotides outside the gene matches: 2. CDR1 is MGHDK and CDR2 is SYGVNS in the germline V gene. The CDR3: CASSGDRGLSGANVLTF. The CDR3 region has the DNA TGTGCCAGCAGTGGGGACAGGGGGCTTTCTGGGGCCAACGTCCTGACTTTC.

The chain recombines TRBV5-4 with TRBJ2-3; TRBD2 matches at 13 bases. This CDR3 is 16 amino acids long. In germline, CDR1 is SGHNT, CDR2 YYREEE (reference sequence). Trimming at V came to 1 base and at J to 4 bases, leaving 3 bases not matched to a gene. CDR3 loop: CASSLYGLAGADTQYF. The CDR3 DNA reads TGTGCCAGCAGCTTGTATGGACTAGCGGGAGCAGATACGCAGTATTTT. Full variable domain (missing parts from reference TRBV5-4 and TRBJ2-3): ETGVTQSPTHLIKTRGQQVTLRCSSQSGHNTVSWYQQALGQGPQFIFQYYREEENGRGNFPPRFSGLQFPNYSSELNVNALELDDSALYLCASSLYGLAGADTQYFGPGTRLTVL.

V gene TRBV28 combines with J gene TRBJ2-5; the D gene could be TRBD1 or TRBD2 (5 bases each). V shed 2 bases and J shed 3 bases, with 25 bases lying between them. Germline V gene lookup returns CDR1 MDHEN and CDR2 SYDVKM. The CDR3 sequence is 19 residues long. The CDR3 sequence: CASSLHLPYRDAEEETQYF. DNA of the CDR3: TGTGCCAGCAGTTTACACCTGCCTTACCGGGACGCAGAAGAAGAGACCCAGTACTTC.

The CDR3 here is CASSLPGSEKLFF. The DNA of the CDR3 is TGTGCCAGCAGTTTACCAGGGAGCGAAAAACTGTTTTTT. V gene TRBV27 combines with J gene TRBJ1-4, with D possibly being TRBD1 (5 bases). Germline CDR1 and CDR2: MNHEY and SMNVEV (reference sequence). With 2 bases removed from V and 8 bases from J, the gap between germline ends came to 9 bases. CDR3 length: 13 amino acids.

The chain joins TRBV5-1 to TRBJ2-3; D uncertain. Germline CDR1 is SGHRS and CDR2 is YFSETQ. Trimming stripped 4 bases from V and 5 bases from J, with 11 bases between. The CDR3 covers 13 residues. CDR3 protein: CASSLYVGDTQYF. The CDR3 DNA sequence: TGCGCCAGCAGCCTTTACGTGGGAGATACGCAGTATTTT.

Details on this clone: The sample holds other DNA sequences that translate to the same CDR3. The rearrangement uses TRBV28 and TRBJ2-2; D is undetermined. CDR3 length: 13 residues. Germline assignment: CDR1 MDHEN and CDR2 SYDVKM. The V and J ends lost 5 bases and 1 base respectively, with 5 bases between them. The CDR3 DNA is TGTGCCAGCAGTCCCCTGAACACCGGGGAGCTGTTTTTT. Protein sequence: CASSPLNTGELFF.

The V call is TRBV15, the J call TRBJ2-7; D is unresolved. In germline, CDR1 is LNHNV, CDR2 YYDKDF (reference sequence). The V gene lost 1 base and the J gene lost 0 bases, with 13 bases spanning the gap. The CDR3 is 16 amino acids. The CDR3 sequence: CATSRAPVTISYEQYF. The CDR3 region has the DNA TGTGCCACCAGCAGAGCTCCGGTGACGATCTCCTACGAGCAGTACTTC.

The chain is built from TRBV5-5 and TRBJ2-7; D possibly corresponds to TRBD1 (5 bases). Germline CDR1 SGHKS, CDR2 YYEKEE (reference sequence). The ends were cut back, 1 base at V and 6 bases at J, with 11 bases in the middle. The CDR3 is 13 amino acids. The chain's CDR3 is CASSLSWGGEQYF. CDR3 bases: TGTGCCAGCAGCTTGAGCTGGGGCGGCGAGCAGTACTTC.

This rearrangement joins TRBV6-1 to TRBJ2-7; TRBD2 agrees at 13 bases. This CDR3 spans 19 amino acids. J gave up 0 bases and V 4 bases, and 12 bases lay outside the gene matches. Germline-derived CDR1 and CDR2 are MNHNS and SASEGT. CDR3 DNA sequence: TGTGCCAGCAGTGGGGCCGACGGGACTAGCGGGGTCAGCTCCTACGAGCAGTACTTC. This codes for CASSGADGTSGVSSYEQYF.

The chain links TRBV2 to TRBJ2-7, with D tentatively TRBD2 (5 bases). CDR3 length: 15 amino acids. Deletions cut 7 bases from V and 4 bases from J, with 20 bases between. Germline CDR1 and CDR2: SNHLY and FYNNEI. The CDR3 region is CASNSRTEGVYEQYF. The CDR3 bases are TGTGCCAGCAACAGCCGGACTGAAGGTGTGTACGAGCAGTACTTC.

J is TRBJ2-1 and V is TRBV1; the table calls TRBD2, which could not be checked here. TRBV1 is annotated as a pseudogene. CDR3 length: 18 amino acids. The CDR3 region is CTSNKAGGPIGTYNEQFF. In DNA form, the CDR3 reads TGCACCAGCAATAAGGCGGGAGGACCTATTGGAACTTACAATGAGCAGTTCTTC.

V gene TRBV4-1 combines with J gene TRBJ2-7; 10 nucleotides line up with TRBD2. Per germline, CDR1 MGHRA and CDR2 YSYEKL. Losses at the gene ends were 2 bases for V and 9 bases for J; bases not matched to a gene: 13. The CDR3 extends over 16 amino acids. The CDR3 coding sequence is TGCGCCAGCAGCCAAAGGGGGACTAGCGAGGCCGGGGGGCAGTACTTC. Residues: CASSQRGTSEAGGQYF.

V usage is TRBV27 and J usage is TRBJ1-1, with a weak D call TRBD1 (5 bases). The CDR3 spans 11 residues. Trimming took off 2 bases at V and 11 bases at J, with 9 bases between the two ends. CDR1 MNHEY and CDR2 SMNVEV come from the germline V gene (reference sequence). The CDR3 sequence: CASSLGRDAFF. The CDR3 DNA reads as TGTGCCAGCAGTTTAGGTCGGGACGCTTTCTTT.

The rearrangement uses TRBV15 and TRBJ2-2; 9 bases are shared with TRBD2. Per germline, CDR1 LNHNV and CDR2 YYDKDF (reference sequence). The ends lost 5 bases at V and 5 bases at J; junction bases unmatched: 9. The length of the CDR3 is 16 residues. The CDR3 DNA sequence: TGTGCCACCAGCCCCACCGGCGGGAGGGGTACCGGGGAGCTGTTTTTT. Protein sequence: CATSPTGGRGTGELFF.

The chain links TRBV7-9 to TRBJ1-4, with a possible D match to TRBD1 (6 bases). The CDR3 loop spans 16 amino acids. V shed 5 bases and J shed 8 bases, with 21 bases lying between them. CDR1 SEHNR and CDR2 FQNEAQ come from the germline V gene (reference sequence). CDR3 in DNA: TGTGCCAGCAGCCCCCTATCATCGGGGGGCGAAGAAAAACTGTTTTTT. Amino acids: CASSPLSSGGEEKLFF.

The rearrangement joins TRBV9 to TRBJ1-1; D is undetermined. Germline CDR1 SGDLS, CDR2 YYNGEE. V was cut by 4 bases and J by 6 bases, with 10 bases left in between. The CDR3 runs to 12 residues. In DNA form, the CDR3 reads TGTGCCAGCAGCCCTGGGTTGGCTGAAGCTTTCTTT. This sequence encodes CASSPGLAEAFF.

V and J are TRBV11-2 and TRBJ2-5, with 7 bases matching TRBD1. The junction had 5 bases not matched to a gene; V was cut back by 4 bases and J by 3 bases. CDR1 is SGHAT, CDR2 FQNNGV, per germline. The CDR3 is made up of 14 amino acids. The CDR3 nucleotides are TGTGCCAGCAGCTACCGCAGGGGGAAAGAGACCCAGTACTTC. Protein: CASSYRRGKETQYF.

CDR3 sequence reads: CASSYSALGTGEQYF. The CDR3 DNA sequence: TGTGCCAGCAGTTACTCGGCTCTCGGGACGGGAGAGCAGTACTTC. The rearrangement links TRBV6-5 to TRBJ2-7; perhaps D is TRBD1 or TRBD2 (5 bases each). The CDR3 totals 15 residues. The V end was cut by 0 bases, the J end by 7 bases, with 16 bases between. CDR1 and CDR2 (germline): MNHEY, SVGAGI.

This chain uses TRBV11-2 with TRBJ2-1; D is unresolved. Per germline, CDR1 SGHAT and CDR2 FQNNGV. V gave up 0 bases and J gave up 1 base, with 10 bases separating them. The CDR3 contains 16 residues. The CDR3 DNA is TGTGCCAGCAGCTTAGATTATAAGCTTTCCTACAATGAGCAGTTCTTC. Its translation: CASSLDYKLSYNEQFF.

The chain couples TRBV9 to TRBJ2-2; 7 nucleotides line up with TRBD2. J gave up 2 bases and V 4 bases, and 8 bases lay outside the gene matches. The CDR3 sequence is 16 residues long. Germline values: CDR1 SGDLS, CDR2 YYNGEE. CDR3 amino acids: CASSSSRAGNTGELFF. DNA for the CDR3: TGTGCCAGCAGCTCCTCGCGAGCGGGAAACACCGGGGAGCTGTTTTTT. Complete variable domain (other parts from reference TRBV9 and TRBJ2-2): DSGVTQTPKHLITATGQRVTLRCSPRSGDLSVYWYQQSLDQGLQFLIQYYNGEERAKGNILERFSAQQFPDLHSELNLSSLELGDSALYFCASSSSRAGNTGELFFGEGSRLTVL.

The chain has TRBV13 and TRBJ2-7, with 10 bases matching TRBD2. Germline V CDR1 and CDR2: PRHDT, FYEKMQ (reference sequence). V was clipped by 4 bases and J by 6 bases; unmatched bases: 9. The CDR3 has 15 amino acids. The CDR3 loop reads CASSSILAGDPEQYF. CDR3 in DNA: TGTGCCAGCAGCTCAATTCTAGCGGGAGATCCCGAGCAGTACTTC.

V gene TRBV7-3 combines with J gene TRBJ2-5; 8 nucleotides agree with TRBD1. Germline V gene lookup returns CDR1 SGHTA and CDR2 FQGTGA. CDR3 length: 13 residues. The trim removed 5 bases at V and 3 bases at J, leaving 2 bases unmatched. CDR3 protein: CASSPGQEETQYF. The CDR3 DNA reads TGTGCCAGCAGCCCGGGACAGGAAGAGACCCAGTACTTC.

The CDR3 DNA is TGTGCCAGCAGTCCCGGGAGTAACAATGAGCAGTTCTTC. This encodes CASSPGSNNEQFF. The rearrangement links TRBV2 to TRBJ2-1, with TRBD2 as a possible D gene (6 bases). Germline assignment: CDR1 SNHLY and CDR2 FYNNEI. V was clipped by 5 bases and J by 5 bases, with 10 bases between them. The CDR3 extends over 13 amino acids.

This chain connects TRBV7-8 to TRBJ2-5; possibly TRBD1 for D (6 bases). V was cut by 5 bases and J by 4 bases, with 11 bases left in between. Germline V gene data show CDR1 as SGHVS and CDR2 as FQNEAQ. This CDR3 is built from 13 residues. CDR3 DNA sequence: TGTGCCAGCAGCATGACAGGAACAGAGACCCAGTACTTC. Translating gives CASSMTGTETQYF.

This clone was detected once. This same CDR3 is encoded by further DNA sequences in the sample. The chain employs TRBV19 and TRBJ1-5, with 7 bases lining up with TRBD1. This CDR3 has 15 residues. V was pared by 4 bases and J by 4 bases, with 7 bases of the junction left unmatched. CDR1 and CDR2 from the germline V gene are LNHDA and SQIVND (reference sequence). The DNA for the CDR3 is TGTGCCAGTAGTACCGACAGGGAGGGTAATCAGCCCCAGCATTTT. Protein: CASSTDREGNQPQHF.

The V gene is TRBV4-2, the J gene TRBJ1-5; D remains ambiguous. The CDR3 contains 14 residues. CDR1 and CDR2 from the germline V gene are LGHNA and YNFKEQ. The V end lost 0 bases, the J end lost 8 bases, and 11 bases lay between the germline ends. The CDR3 nucleotides are TGTGCCAGCAGCCAAGAAGCCGGCCTGGAGCCCCAGCATTTT. This encodes CASSQEAGLEPQHF.

V gene TRBV7-9 combines with J gene TRBJ2-2, with D possibly matching TRBD2 (5 bases). Germline CDR1 reads SEHNR; CDR2 reads FQNEAQ (reference sequence). The CDR3 extends over 12 amino acids. V was pared by 6 bases and J by 6 bases, with 8 bases between. CDR3 in DNA: TGTGCCAGCAGGGGAGTCCCCGGGGAGCTGTTTTTT. This encodes CASRGVPGELFF.

V and J are TRBV4-1 and TRBJ2-7, with 9 bases identical to TRBD2. The V gene end was trimmed by 4 bases and the J gene end by 4 bases; junction bases not matched to a gene: 8. The CDR3 runs to 15 residues. Germline lookup yields CDR1 MGHRA and CDR2 YSYEKL. CDR3 coding DNA: TGCGCCAGCAGCCCGCTCGGGCGGGAGGGGTACGAGCAGTACTTC. This encodes CASSPLGREGYEQYF.

V gene TRBV7-6 combines with J gene TRBJ2-5, with D tentatively TRBD1 or TRBD2 (6 bases each). V lost 2 bases to trimming and J lost 4 bases, with 14 bases between them. Germline V gene lookup returns CDR1 SGHVS and CDR2 FNYEAQ. The CDR3 spans 15 residues. CDR3 region: CASSLWGQAGETQYF. In DNA form, the CDR3 reads TGTGCCAGCAGCTTATGGGGACAAGCGGGAGAGACCCAGTACTTC. The entire variable domain, with the rest obtained from reference TRBV7-6 and TRBJ2-5, is as follows: GAGVSQSPRYKVTKRGQDVALRCDPISGHVSLYWYRQALGQGPEFLTYFNYEAQQDKSGLPNDRFSAERPEGSISTLTIQRTEQRDSAMYRCASSLWGQAGETQYFGPGTRLLVL.

The CDR3 here is CASSLSSGGGYTF. Written as DNA, the CDR3 is TGTGCCAGCAGTTTATCATCAGGGGGTGGCTACACCTTC. V is TRBV28 and J is TRBJ1-2; 7 positions match TRBD1. The germline CDR1 and CDR2 sequences are MDHEN and SYDVKM. The CDR3 contains 13 residues. The junction had 3 bases not matched to a gene; V was cut back by 1 base and J by 7 bases.